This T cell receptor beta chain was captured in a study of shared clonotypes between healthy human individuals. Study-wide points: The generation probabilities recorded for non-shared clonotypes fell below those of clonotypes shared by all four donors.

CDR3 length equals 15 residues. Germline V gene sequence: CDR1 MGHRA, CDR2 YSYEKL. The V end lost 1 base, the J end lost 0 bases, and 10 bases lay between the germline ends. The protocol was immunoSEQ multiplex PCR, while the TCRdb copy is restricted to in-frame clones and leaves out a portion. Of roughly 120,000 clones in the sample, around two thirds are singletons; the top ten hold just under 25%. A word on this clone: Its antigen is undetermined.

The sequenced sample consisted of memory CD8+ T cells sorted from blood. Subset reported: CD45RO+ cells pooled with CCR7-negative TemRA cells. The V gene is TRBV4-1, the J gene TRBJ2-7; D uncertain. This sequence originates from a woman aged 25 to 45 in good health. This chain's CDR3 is CASSQVPRRSYEQYF. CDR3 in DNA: TGCGCCAGCAGCCAAGTCCCGCGCCGCTCCTACGAGCAGTACTTC.